This T cell receptor beta chain came from a study of T cell responses to AZD1222 COVID-19 vaccine. With respect to this clone: The antigen is unknown.

V lost 0 bases and J 6 bases, leaving 11 bases between the germline ends. CDR1 is SGHTA, CDR2 FQGNSA, per germline. The CDR3 totals 14 residues. Study-wide findings and caveats: At 160-218 and 743-854, vaccine-associated CD4 TCRs were dominant, and they spanned spike. The study identified only six AZD1222 recipients as seropositive at baseline. Repertoire sampling was restricted to post-peak T cell response timepoints.

Measured with immunoSEQ multiplex PCR; TCRdb has only the in-frame clones, and not every one. This sample carries nearly 95,000 clones, around 90% of them seen once, and the ten largest clones take almost 8.5%. This TCR derives from an adult in good health. V usage is TRBV7-2 and J usage is TRBJ1-2, with D hard to call. The source material was peripheral blood, sampled on day 0 of AZD1222 vaccination. CDR3 region: CASSLARTTDGYTF. CDR3 bases: TGTGCCAGCAGCTTAGCGAGGACCACTGATGGCTACACCTTC.